This T cell receptor (beta chain) was documented in a study of blood T cell repertoires in COVID-19. Study information: The United States, Italy and Spain supplied acute and convalescent COVID-19 samples. PBMCs, B-cell-depleted T cells, or T cells were the source of the cDNA or gDNA that made up the material.

Original handling: By means of reference gene primer amplification, nucleated cell counts were estimated. The protocol was immunoSEQ multiplex PCR, while the TCRdb copy is restricted to in-frame clones and leaves out a portion. That table furnishes V, J and clone size, whereas the DNA furnished D and trimming. The table has 160,000 or so clones, about 86% seen once; the top ten hold approximately 18%. The CDR3 has 15 residues. The J segment lost 4 bases and the V segment lost 4 bases, leaving 6 bases of the junction unmatched. Germline V gives CDR1 SNHLY, CDR2 FYNNEI. This clone showed up many times. The source material was peripheral blood. This chain joins TRBV2 and TRBJ1-2; TRBD1 aligns across 10 bases. The receptor comes from an elderly woman with acute or convalescent COVID-19. CDR3 residues: CASSVGQGFSYGYTF. In nucleotides, the CDR3 is TGTGCCAGCAGTGTGGGACAGGGGTTCTCCTATGGCTACACCTTC.